This TCR beta chain comes out of a study of vaccination and CD4 T cells after COVID-19 (dated by TCRdb to between 2021 and 2024). General notes on the study: SARS-CoV-2 positivity had been established in the convalescent patients by nasal swab PCR, and mild disease was recorded in some 10 of these patients and severe disease in one. Two doses of either the Pfizer-BioNTech BNT162b2 vaccine (n=8) or the Moderna mRNA-1273 vaccine (n=2) were administered to participants. The spike-specific CD4+ TCR repertoire was compared before and after mRNA vaccination in about nine COVID-19 convalescent patients and several infection-naive healthy vaccine recipients. The convalescent cohort included six males and four females, with two Hispanic individuals, seven Caucasians, two Asians and one multiracial person. For stimulating the cultures, overlapping spike peptide pools were used, derived from SARS-CoV-2 as well as from the common cold coronaviruses HCoV-NL63, HCoV-OC43 and HCoV-229E. As controls, cultures received a CEFX viral epitope pool (the positive control), an HIV-1 Nef peptide pool (the negative control), or no peptide at all. Post-COVID blood samples from convalescent patients were collected a median of about 100 days after diagnosis, with a range of about 30 to 170 days. The time from the second vaccine dose to post-vaccine blood sampling had a median of around 72 days and ranged from roughly 13 to 241 days. Broad study findings and their caveats: The median number of SARS-CoV-2-reactive clonotypes rose from around 22 after infection to a few dozen after vaccination, but the change was not significant. The study included relatively few convalescent patients and did not analyze early timepoints after natural infection. In convalescent patients, a median roughly 85% of post-vaccine SARS-CoV-2-reactive clones were detected only after vaccination, suggesting vaccine-specific priming. In convalescent patients, nearly all vaccine-specific clones (304 of 307) were found to be mono-reactive for SARS-CoV-2 spike rather than cross-reactive with common cold coronaviruses.

A few counts support this clonotype. It lacks a known antigen. Base qualities were left out, and no much larger clone turns up one base away. As encoded in the germline V gene, CDR1 is SGHTA while CDR2 is FQGNSA. From the cysteine up to the phenylalanine, the CDR3 has a length of 14 residues. The entry retains the CDR3 DNA only, 42 bases that are in frame from base 1. Unmatched junction bases come to 2, with V trimmed by 8 bases and J by 1 base. The library was made by PCR. DNA from cultured CD4+ T cells underwent TCR sequencing with the Oncomine TCR Beta short-read assay at the Johns Hopkins FTIC core. The QIAamp micro DNA kit was used to extract genomic DNA from the cultured CD4+ T cells. The Oncomine TCR Beta libraries from cultured CD4+ T cells were pooled using unique dual indexes and then sequenced on an Illumina iSeq 100. The paper's processing steps were these. Non-productive sequences were removed, and CDR3s that did not start with C, did not end with F or W, or were shorter than 7 amino acids were discarded. Antigen-specific clonotypes were identified using the MANAFEST web application through comparison of peptide-stimulated wells with reference and other culture wells. For a clone to be called positive, the clone needed an FDR below 0.05, an odds ratio above 5, and a productive frequency above 0.1% in at least two of three replicate wells. A clonotype counted as cross-reactive if it showed significant expansion both in the SARS-CoV-2 spike wells and in at least one common cold coronavirus spike condition. CDR3 homology was assessed with Levenshtein distances (stringdist) and unrooted phylogenetic trees (ape) in R version 3.6.1. TCRdb trimmed the raw reads at Q25, called clones with MiXCR and kept productive beta chains. Rows are unified per CDR3 protein, each entry keeping the most common DNA and genes. The V and J calls and clone size come from TCRdb's table, not from the authors' own analysis. The sample has 15,000 to 20,000 distinct CDR3 sequences on record, about 63% of them singletons. 11% of the sample lies in the top ten.

The sample's treatment or condition, from its label and the paper: roughly 10-day PBMC culture with coronavirus spike peptide pools or control peptides (ViraFEST assay). The ViraFEST assay was used in the study, in which antigen-specific T cells were expanded with peptide pools and expanded clonotypes were subsequently identified by TCR sequencing. Positive SARS-CoV-2 PCR tests in the convalescent patients dated from March to December 2020, before Alpha, Beta and Delta variants emerged in the United States. PBMCs were cultured at approximately 2 million per well in IMDM supplemented with roughly 5.2% human AB serum and 8.5 to 10 IU/ml IL-2, with about 9 ug/ml peptide pools added. On days 3 and 7, half of the culture medium was replaced with fresh IL-2-containing medium. CD4+ T cells were isolated after roughly 10 days of culture through negative selection using the EasySep CD4+ T cell isolation kit. PBMCs were separated from whole blood using Ficoll-Paque Plus gradient centrifugation and then either used fresh or cryopreserved at -140C. Triplicate wells were generally used for each culture condition.

The V gene is TRBV7-2 and the J gene is TRBJ2-2; TRBD2 lines up with 9 middle nucleotides. This sequence originates from a human donor who had recovered from COVID-19. Sequences were obtained from CD4+ T cells from blood, cultured in vitro. The nucleotide sequence reads TGTGCCAGCCGACTAGCGGTGAACACCGGGGAGCTGTTTTTT. It encodes CASRLAVNTGELFF.